This entry describes one T cell receptor (beta chain). The entry originates in a study of T cells after yellow fever vaccination. A universal primer site and UMIs were added as TCR cDNA was made by 5'RACE template switching. TCRdb called the 5' RACE reads again in MiXCR, with one record for every CDR3 protein. The sample lists some 350,000 distinct CDR3 sequences, approximately 4% seen once, with around 23% in the top ten. J gave up 6 bases and V 2 bases, and 6 bases lay outside the gene matches. CDR1 is SGHVS and CDR2 is FNYEAQ in the germline V gene. The length of the CDR3 is 15 residues. The material sequenced was PBMCs, taken 5 days after the yellow fever booster vaccination. The TCR originated in a man aged 18 to 30 who received the YFV17D yellow fever vaccine. The V and J genes are TRBV7-6 and TRBJ2-3; 9 bases map to TRBD2. The CDR3 protein is CASSLKGLAMDTQYF. The CDR3 DNA reads TGTGCCAGCAGCTTAAAAGGACTAGCGATGGATACGCAGTATTTT.